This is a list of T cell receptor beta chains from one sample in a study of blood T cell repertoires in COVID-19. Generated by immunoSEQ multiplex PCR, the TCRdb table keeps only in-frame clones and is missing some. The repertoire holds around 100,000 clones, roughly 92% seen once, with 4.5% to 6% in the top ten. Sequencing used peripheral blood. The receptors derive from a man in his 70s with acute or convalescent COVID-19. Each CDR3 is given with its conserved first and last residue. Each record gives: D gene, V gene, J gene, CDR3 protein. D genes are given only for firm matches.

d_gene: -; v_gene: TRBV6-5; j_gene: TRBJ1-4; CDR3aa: CASRDRSNEKLFF
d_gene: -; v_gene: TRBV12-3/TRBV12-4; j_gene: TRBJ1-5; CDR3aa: CASSPRESGPQHF
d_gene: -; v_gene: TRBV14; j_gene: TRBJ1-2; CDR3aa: CASSPGTGYGYTF
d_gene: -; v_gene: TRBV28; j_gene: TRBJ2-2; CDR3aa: CASTPPDRGNTGELFF
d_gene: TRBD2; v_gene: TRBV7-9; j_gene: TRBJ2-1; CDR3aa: CASTPYRFRGDSYNEQFF
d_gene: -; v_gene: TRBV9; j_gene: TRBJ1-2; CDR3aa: CASSVGQGTYGYTF
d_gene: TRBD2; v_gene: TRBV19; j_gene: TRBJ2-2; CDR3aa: CASSGWEREQTGELFF
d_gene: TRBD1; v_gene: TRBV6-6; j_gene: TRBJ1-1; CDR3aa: CASSDTGGNTEAFF
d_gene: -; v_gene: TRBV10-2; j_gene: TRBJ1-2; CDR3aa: CASSEDFRSNYGYTF
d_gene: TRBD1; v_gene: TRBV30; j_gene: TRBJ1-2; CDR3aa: CAWSRQGSYGYTF
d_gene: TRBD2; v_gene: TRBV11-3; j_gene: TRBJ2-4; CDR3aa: CASSSGGLAGVSIQYF
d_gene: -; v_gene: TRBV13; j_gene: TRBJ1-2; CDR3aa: CASSLQSKGYTF
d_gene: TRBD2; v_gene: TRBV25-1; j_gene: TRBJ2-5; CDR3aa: CASSERSGMPRETQYF
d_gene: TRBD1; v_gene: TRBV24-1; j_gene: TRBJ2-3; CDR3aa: CATSDFGTGFGTDTQYF
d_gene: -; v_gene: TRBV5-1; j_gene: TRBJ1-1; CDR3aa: CASSILGAVNTEAFF
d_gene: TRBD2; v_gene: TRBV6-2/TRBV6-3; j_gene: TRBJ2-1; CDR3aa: CASSKGTSGRGNNEQFF
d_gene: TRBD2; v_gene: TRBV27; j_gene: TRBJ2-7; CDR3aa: CASSLSGTSAYEQYF
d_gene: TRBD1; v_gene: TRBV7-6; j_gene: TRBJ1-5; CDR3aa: CASSFGQGRNQPQHF
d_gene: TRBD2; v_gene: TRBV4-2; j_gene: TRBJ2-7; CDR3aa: CASSPRASGGVTYEQYF
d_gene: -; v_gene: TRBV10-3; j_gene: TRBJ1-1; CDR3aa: CAISGTDEAFF
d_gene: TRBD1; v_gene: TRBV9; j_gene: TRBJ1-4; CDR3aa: CASSPTGINEKLFF
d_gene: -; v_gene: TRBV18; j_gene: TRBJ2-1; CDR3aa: CASSPSNEQFF
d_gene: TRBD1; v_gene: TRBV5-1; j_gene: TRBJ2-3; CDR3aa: CASSSRTGGATTDTQYF
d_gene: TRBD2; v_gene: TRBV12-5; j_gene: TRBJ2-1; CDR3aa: CASGTPLAGASYNEQFF
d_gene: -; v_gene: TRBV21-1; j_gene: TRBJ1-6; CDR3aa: CASSNSTGRSPLHF
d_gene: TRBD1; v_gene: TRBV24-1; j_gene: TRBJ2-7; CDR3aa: CATSDVPGQGRRQYF
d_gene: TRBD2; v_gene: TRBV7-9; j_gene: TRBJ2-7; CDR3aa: CASSLHPTSGITYEQYF
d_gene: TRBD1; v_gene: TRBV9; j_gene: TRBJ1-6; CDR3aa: CASSVVGTGDGSPLHF
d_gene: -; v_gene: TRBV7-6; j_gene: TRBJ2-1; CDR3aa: CASSLNPGNYNEQFF
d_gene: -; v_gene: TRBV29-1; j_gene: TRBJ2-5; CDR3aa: CSVGTQETQYF
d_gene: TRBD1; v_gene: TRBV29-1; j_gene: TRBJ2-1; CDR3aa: CSVDRGPNNEQFF
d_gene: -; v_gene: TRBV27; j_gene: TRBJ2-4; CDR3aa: CASSYTNIQYF
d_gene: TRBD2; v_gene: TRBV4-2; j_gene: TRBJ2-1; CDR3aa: CASSQVVVTSGRNEQFF
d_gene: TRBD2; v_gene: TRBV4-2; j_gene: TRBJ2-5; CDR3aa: CASSPLAGGPRAPYF
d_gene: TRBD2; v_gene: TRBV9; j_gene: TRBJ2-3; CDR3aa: CASSVGLAVSADTQYF
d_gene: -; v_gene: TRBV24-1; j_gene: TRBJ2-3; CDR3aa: CATGSGTSTDTQYF
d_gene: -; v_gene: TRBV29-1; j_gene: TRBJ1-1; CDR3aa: CSVAGRGGNTEAFF
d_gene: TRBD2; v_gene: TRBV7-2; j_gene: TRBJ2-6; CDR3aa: CASSFQGLAGLSGANVLTF
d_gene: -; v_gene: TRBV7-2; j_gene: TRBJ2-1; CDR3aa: CASSLLYNEQFF
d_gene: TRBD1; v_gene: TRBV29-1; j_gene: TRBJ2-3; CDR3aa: CSVRFPGQGRDTQYF
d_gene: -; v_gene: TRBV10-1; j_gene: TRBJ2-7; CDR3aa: CASSREGAYEQYF
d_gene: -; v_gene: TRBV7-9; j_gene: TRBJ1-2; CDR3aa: CASSLATDYGYTF
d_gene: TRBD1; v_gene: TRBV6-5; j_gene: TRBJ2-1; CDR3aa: CASSTDRVSYNEQFF
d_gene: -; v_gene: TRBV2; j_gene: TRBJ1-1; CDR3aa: CASRREGGNTEAFF
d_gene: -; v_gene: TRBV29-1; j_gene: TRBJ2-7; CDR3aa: CSVKRRGSYEQYF